The 14 T cell receptor beta chains in this list originate from one sample, sequenced in a study of OX40 agonist ivuxolimab in advanced cancers. Data came from immunoSEQ multiplex PCR; TCRdb stores just in-frame clones and leaves some out. The sample lists 60,000 to 90,000 clones; about 92% were seen once. The sample was CD4+ or CD8+ T cells sorted from blood, taken in a trial of the OX40 agonist ivuxolimab. These receptors all stem from an adult with an advanced solid tumor such as melanoma, head and neck, liver or kidney cancer.

The chain has TRBV6-1 and TRBJ2-1; 10 bases align to TRBD1. CDR3 length: 13 amino acids. From germline, CDR1 is MNHNS and CDR2 SASEGT. With 10 bases clipped from V and 6 bases from J, the junction kept 6 bases outside the gene matches. The DNA for the CDR3 is TGTGCCATCCGGACAGGGGGACGCAATGAGCAGTTCTTC. Its protein product is CAIRTGGRNEQFF.

This clone was seen once. The chain has TRBV29-1 and TRBJ1-1, with 7 nucleotides matching TRBD1. V lost 6 bases, J lost 6 bases, and 7 bases stayed unmatched. The CDR3 sequence is 12 residues long. Germline CDR1 and CDR2: SQVTM and ANQGSEA. DNA for the CDR3: TGCAGCGTGAGACAGGGAACCCCTGAAGCTTTCTTT. Translated: CSVRQGTPEAFF. The whole variable domain, remainder taken from reference TRBV29-1 and TRBJ1-1, is SAVISQKPSRDICQRGTSLTIQCQVDSQVTMMFWYRQQPGQSLTLIATANQGSEATYESGFVIDKFPISRPNLTFSTLTVSNMSPEDSSIYLCSVRQGTPEAFFGQGTRLTVV.

This chain links TRBV5-1 with TRBJ2-5; tentative D call: TRBD1 (6 bases). V was shortened by 3 bases and J by 2 bases, with 14 bases between the two germline ends. This CDR3 region has 15 residues. The germline gives CDR1 SGHRS, CDR2 YFSETQ. CDR3 bases: TGCGCCAGCAGCTCGGGACACCGAATACAAGAGACCCAGTACTTC. Protein sequence: CASSSGHRIQETQYF. Combining the CDR3 with reference TRBV5-1 and TRBJ2-5 gives the whole variable domain KAGVTQTPRYLIKTRGQQVTLSCSPISGHRSVSWYQQTPGQGLQFLFEYFSETQRNKGNFPGRFSGRQFSNSRSEMNVSTLELGDSALYLCASSSGHRIQETQYFGPGTRLLVL.

CDR3: CASSPQGTSGSTDTQYF. In DNA form, the CDR3 reads TGTGCCAGCAGCCCACAAGGGACTAGCGGTAGCACAGATACGCAGTATTTT. This sequence joins TRBV11-2 and TRBJ2-3; 11 bases match TRBD2. V lost 5 bases and J lost 0; bases outside the gene matches: 7. There are 17 residues in the CDR3. The germline CDR1 and CDR2 sequences are SGHAT and FQNNGV.

The chain joins TRBV7-2 to TRBJ2-3, with TRBD2 matching over 8 bases. The CDR3 has 15 residues. Germline lookup yields CDR1 SGHTA and CDR2 FQGNSA. The V and J ends lost 5 bases and 2 bases, in that order; junction bases with no gene match: 6. CDR3 in DNA: TGTGCCAGCAGCCGCGGGGGGCTAAACACAGATACGCAGTATTTT. It specifies CASSRGGLNTDTQYF.

This chain connects TRBV5-1 to TRBJ2-3; 9 bases are a match to TRBD2. Germline V lookup: CDR1 SGHRS, CDR2 YFSETQ. The ends lost 0 bases at V and 5 bases at J; junction bases unmatched: 10. CDR3 length: 17 amino acids. This CDR3 reads CASSLAPSGIGEDTQYF. As DNA, the CDR3 is TGCGCCAGCAGCTTGGCTCCTAGCGGGATAGGTGAAGATACGCAGTATTTT.

The rearrangement uses TRBV27 and TRBJ2-1; a weak D match, TRBD2 (6 bases). The V and J ends lost 5 bases and 7 bases respectively, with 24 bases between them. The CDR3 spans 17 residues. Germline loops: CDR1 MNHEY, CDR2 SMNVEV (reference sequence). CDR3 bases: TGTGCCAGCAGTCCCCTCCTCCTTAAGGGGACTTGGAATGAGCAGTTCTTC. This encodes CASSPLLLKGTWNEQFF.

This chain connects TRBV9 to TRBJ2-3; the D gene is possibly TRBD2 (5 bases). The V gene's germline CDR1 is SGDLS and CDR2 YYNGEE. Trimming stripped 2 bases from V and 2 bases from J, with 9 bases between. The CDR3 is 14 amino acids. CDR3 sequence: CASSVGLTTDTQYF. The CDR3 bases are TGTGCCAGCAGCGTTGGACTTACCACAGATACGCAGTATTTT.

This clone showed up just once. The chain uses TRBV7-2 and TRBJ2-1, with D possibly TRBD2 on 5 matching bases. This CDR3 is 15 amino acids long. Germline V gives CDR1 SGHTA, CDR2 FQGNSA. V lost 5 bases and J lost 6, with 17 bases in between. The CDR3 reads CASSPHPGIGNEQFF. Written as DNA, the CDR3 is TGTGCCAGCAGCCCCCACCCCGGGATAGGCAATGAGCAGTTCTTC.

The chain is built from TRBV19 and TRBJ1-2, with TRBD1 identical over 11 bases. The V gene end was trimmed by 10 bases and the J gene end by 1 base; junction bases not matched to a gene: 5. From germline, CDR1 is LNHDA and CDR2 SQIVND (reference sequence). This CDR3 contains 14 residues. CDR3 in DNA: TGTGCCACCACCGGGACAGGGGGTAACTATGGCTACACCTTC. Its translation is CATTGTGGNYGYTF.

The chain uses TRBV30 and TRBJ2-7; no reliable D call. V was clipped by 1 base and J by 0 bases, with 7 bases between them. The germline CDR1 and CDR2 sequences are GTSNPN and SVGIG (reference sequence). The CDR3 loop spans 13 amino acids. The CDR3 is CAWSGNPSYEQYF. The CDR3 DNA reads as TGTGCCTGGAGTGGAAACCCCTCCTACGAGCAGTACTTC.

CDR3 bases: TGCGCCAGCAGCTCACTGACTAGCGGAAACACAGATACGCAGTATTTT. Its protein is CASSSLTSGNTDTQYF. The rearrangement joins TRBV5-1 to TRBJ2-3, with 9 bases fitting TRBD2. The CDR3 has 16 residues. V lost 3 bases, J lost 2 bases, and 7 bases stayed unmatched. Germline V gene data show CDR1 as SGHRS and CDR2 as YFSETQ.

J is TRBJ1-1 and V is TRBV5-1, with TRBD1 matching over 8 bases. This CDR3 comprises 12 residues. V shed 3 bases and J 10 bases; nucleotides not matched to a gene: 5. Per germline, CDR1 SGHRS and CDR2 YFSETQ. The CDR3 DNA is TGCGCCAGCAGCTACACAGGGGGAATAGCTTTCTTT. It specifies CASSYTGGIAFF.

This chain links TRBV19 with TRBJ2-7; perhaps TRBD1 as D (5 bases). V lost 9 bases and J lost 0, with 12 bases in between. The germline CDR1 and CDR2 sequences are LNHDA and SQIVND (reference sequence). The CDR3 consists of 13 residues. The CDR3 loop is CASKGQSSYEQYF. The CDR3 DNA follows: TGTGCCAGCAAGGGGCAAAGCTCCTACGAGCAGTACTTC.